The clone carrying this TCR beta chain occurred once. What it binds is not known. These data originate in a study of T cell repertoires in ileal Crohn's disease. Clones were sequenced by immunoSEQ multiplex PCR, and TCRdb holds only the in-frame ones, with some missing. The table includes approximately 350 clones, 85% to 95% detected once. Regarding time point: neoterminal ileum biopsy at postoperative endoscopy, about 6 months after surgery. The study, taken as a whole, reports: Endoscopy was done a median roughly 6.9 months after surgery.

V was shortened by 3 bases and J by 6 bases, with 15 bases between the two germline ends. CDR1 is SGHKS and CDR2 is YYEKEE in the germline V gene (reference sequence). This CDR3 has 14 amino acids. The sequencing sample was made of ileal tissue. This chain connects TRBV5-5 to TRBJ1-1; tentatively, D is TRBD1 (6 bases). This TCR was recovered from an adult with Crohn's disease. The DNA of the CDR3 is TGTGCCAGCAGCTCAGGGGCGCGAGATGCTGAAGCTTTCTTT. Its protein product is CASSSGARDAEAFF. Drawing the rest from reference TRBV5-5 and TRBJ1-1, the complete variable domain is DAGVTQSPTHLIKTRGQQVTLRCSPISGHKSVSWYQQVLGQGPQFIFQYYEKEERGRGNFPDRFSARQFPNYSSELNVNALLLGDSALYLCASSSGARDAEAFFGQGTRLTVV.